These T cell receptor beta chains were read from a single sample in a study of response to subunit inactivated influenza vaccine. One entry per CDR3 protein results from TCRdb running MiXCR on the RT-PCR reads. This sample carries a few hundred thousand distinct CDR3 sequences, around 22% of them seen once, and the ten largest clones take over 9%. Sequencing used PBMCs from blood, obtained less than 22 months after vaccination. These receptors all stem from a man between 50 and 69 years old who received an inactivated influenza vaccine. CDR3s include the opening cysteine and the closing phenylalanine or tryptophan. The D gene is left open where the match is weak. The size entry is marked missing in some rows and otherwise reads once, few, many or a size class.

abundance: NA; d_gene: TRBD2; j_gene: TRBJ2-1; v_gene: TRBV2; CDR3aa: CASRGLAGNSPYNEQFF; CDR3nt: TGTGCCAGCCGGGGACTAGCGGGAAATTCCCCCTACAATGAGCAGTTCTTC
abundance: NA; d_gene: NA; j_gene: TRBJ2-1; v_gene: TRBV21-1; CDR3aa: CASSRWRTGIYNEQFF; CDR3nt: TGTGCCAGCAGCCGCTGGAGGACTGGTATCTACAATGAGCAGTTCTTC
abundance: NA; d_gene: TRBD1; j_gene: TRBJ2-3; v_gene: TRBV10-3; CDR3aa: CAIKEGGETDTQYF; CDR3nt: TGTGCCATCAAAGAAGGGGGCGAGACAGATACGCAGTATTTT
abundance: NA; d_gene: NA; j_gene: TRBJ1-2; v_gene: TRBV4-3; CDR3aa: CASSQDYQGGHYGYTF; CDR3nt: TGCGCCAGCAGCCAAGATTACCAGGGCGGGCACTATGGCTACACCTTC
abundance: few; d_gene: TRBD1; j_gene: TRBJ2-2; v_gene: TRBV29-1; CDR3aa: CSAPGAGGPGELFF; CDR3nt: TGCAGCGCCCCCGGGGCAGGGGGCCCCGGGGAGCTGTTTTTT
abundance: NA; d_gene: TRBD1; j_gene: TRBJ2-1; v_gene: TRBV5-4; CDR3aa: CASSATGTGYYNEQFF; CDR3nt: TGTGCCAGCAGCGCAACCGGGACAGGGTATTACAATGAGCAGTTCTTC
abundance: many; d_gene: NA; j_gene: TRBJ2-7; v_gene: TRBV4-1; CDR3aa: CASSQVQGQEQYF; CDR3nt: TGCGCCAGCAGCCAAGTACAGGGTCAGGAGCAGTACTTC
abundance: NA; d_gene: TRBD2; j_gene: TRBJ2-3; v_gene: TRBV10-3; CDR3aa: CAISLAGGQDTQYF; CDR3nt: TGTGCCATCAGCCTAGCGGGGGGGCAAGATACGCAGTATTTT
abundance: NA; d_gene: TRBD1; j_gene: TRBJ1-1; v_gene: TRBV5-6; CDR3aa: CASSPGTGGANTEAFF; CDR3nt: TGTGCCAGCAGCCCCGGGACAGGGGGCGCGAACACTGAAGCTTTCTTT
abundance: few; d_gene: TRBD2; j_gene: TRBJ2-7; v_gene: TRBV7-2; CDR3aa: CASRERGLATSYEQYF; CDR3nt: TGTGCCAGCAGGGAGAGAGGACTAGCCACTTCCTACGAGCAGTACTTC
abundance: NA; d_gene: NA; j_gene: TRBJ2-3; v_gene: TRBV20-1; CDR3aa: CSAIALHTDTQYF; CDR3nt: TGCAGTGCTATTGCGTTGCACACAGATACGCAGTATTTT
abundance: NA; d_gene: TRBD1; j_gene: TRBJ1-6; v_gene: TRBV4-2; CDR3aa: CASSQSGTGFESPLHF; CDR3nt: TGTGCCAGCAGCCAATCCGGGACAGGGTTTGAATCACCCCTCCACTTT
abundance: few; d_gene: NA; j_gene: TRBJ1-5; v_gene: TRBV6-2/TRBV6-3; CDR3aa: CASTENSGIGQPQHF; CDR3nt: TGTGCCAGCACTGAAAATTCAGGGATAGGTCAGCCCCAGCATTTT
abundance: few; d_gene: TRBD1; j_gene: TRBJ1-1; v_gene: TRBV5-1; CDR3aa: CASSATGGMNTEAFF; CDR3nt: TGCGCCAGCAGCGCCACAGGGGGAATGAACACTGAAGCTTTCTTT
abundance: few; d_gene: NA; j_gene: TRBJ1-1; v_gene: TRBV6-6; CDR3aa: CASSPFSNTEAFF; CDR3nt: TGTGCCAGCAGTCCCTTTTCCAACACTGAAGCTTTCTTT
abundance: NA; d_gene: NA; j_gene: TRBJ1-4; v_gene: TRBV3-1; CDR3aa: CASSHPVGGEKLFF; CDR3nt: TGTGCCAGCAGCCACCCGGTAGGTGGGGAAAAACTGTTTTTT
abundance: many; d_gene: TRBD1; j_gene: TRBJ1-2; v_gene: TRBV7-9; CDR3aa: CASGSGGHGYTF; CDR3nt: TGTGCCAGCGGCTCAGGGGGACATGGCTACACCTTC
abundance: few; d_gene: TRBD1; j_gene: TRBJ1-6; v_gene: TRBV4-1; CDR3aa: CASRAGTGASNPPLHF; CDR3nt: TGCGCCAGCAGGGCCGGGACAGGGGCCTCCAATCCACCCCTCCACTTT
abundance: few; d_gene: TRBD1; j_gene: TRBJ2-3; v_gene: TRBV6-2/TRBV6-3; CDR3aa: CASSFKGTAMSTQYF; CDR3nt: TGTGCCAGCAGCTTCAAAGGGACAGCAATGTCCACGCAGTATTTT
abundance: NA; d_gene: TRBD1; j_gene: TRBJ2-5; v_gene: TRBV24-1; CDR3aa: CATSDLYRGQETQYF; CDR3nt: TGTGCCACCAGTGATTTATACAGGGGCCAAGAGACCCAGTACTTC